The 11 T cell receptor beta chains given below trace back to one sample, sequenced in a study of T-cell reconstitution after alpha-beta-depleted transplantation in children (dated by TCRdb to the mid-2010s). Receptor amplification or capture employed PCR. This sample was sequenced with an Illumina HiSeq 2500. To normalize quantification of the TCRbeta repertoire, the TCR libraries were built with molecular barcoding that relied on unique molecular identifiers. In-frame beta chains were kept once TCRdb had trimmed the public reads at Q25 with fastp and called clones with MiXCR. Each record represents a unique CDR3 protein, reported with the most common genes and DNA among its rows. Here the sample has roughly 100,000 distinct CDR3 sequences; over 6% occur a single time. The ten largest clones capture roughly 17% of the sample. The sample's treatment or condition label is to be understood as: allogeneic hematopoietic cell transplantation with graft depleted of TCRalphabeta T cells and CD19 B cells.

This sample comprised PBMCs, obtained before TCRalphabeta/CD19-depleted stem cell transplant. Every receptor here comes from a boy younger than 10 with acute lymphoblastic leukemia, due to receive a stem cell transplant.

The table lists this clonotype with many counts. The rearrangement links TRBV9 to TRBJ1-2, with D perhaps TRBD1 (5 bases). V was trimmed by 0 bases and J by 4 bases, leaving 13 bases between them. In germline, CDR1 is SGDLS, CDR2 YYNGEE. The length of the CDR3 is 15 residues. The CDR3 spells CASSVGAGTIYGYTF. CDR3 nucleotide sequence: TGTGCCAGCAGCGTAGGGGCAGGGACCATCTATGGCTACACCTTC.

A remark on this clonotype: A much bigger clone sits one base away, suggesting this may be a read error. This chain links TRBV5-6 with TRBJ2-7, with 8 bases identical to TRBD1. This CDR3 has 14 amino acids. Germline assignment: CDR1 SGHDT and CDR2 YYEEEE. The CDR3 DNA sequence: TGTGCCAGCAGCCCCCGGACAGGGCGCTACGAGGAGTACTTC. Translation: CASSPRTGRYEEYF.

This clonotype has ten or more counts. The rearrangement joins TRBV27 to TRBJ2-2; no firm D call. CDR3 length: 15 residues. Germline CDR1 reads MNHEY; CDR2 reads SMNVEV (reference sequence). Trimming took off 5 bases at V and 5 bases at J, with 15 bases between the two ends. CDR3 bases: TGTGCCAGCAGTCCCCTCCCGAGGCCAACCGGGGAGCTGTTTTTT. Its translation: CASSPLPRPTGELFF.

This clonotype came up many times. The chain links TRBV18 to TRBJ2-1; D is possibly TRBD1 or TRBD2 (5 bases each). Germline V gene sequence: CDR1 KGHSH, CDR2 LQKENI. The V gene lost 0 bases and the J gene lost 5 bases, with 11 bases spanning the gap. CDR3 length: 15 amino acids. CDR3 nucleotide sequence: TGTGCCAGCTCACCACCCGGGACGGGCAACAATGAGCAGTTCTTC. It encodes CASSPPGTGNNEQFF.

The sample holds a few counts of this clonotype. The V call is TRBV6-2 or TRBV6-3, the J call TRBJ1-5; no definite D call. CDR1 MNHEY and CDR2 SVGEGT come from the germline V gene. Trimming pared 4 bases from V and 3 bases from J, leaving 10 bases between. The CDR3 length is 14 residues. In DNA form, the CDR3 reads TGTGCCAGCAGTTGGGGTGATGCCAATCAGCCCCAGCATTTT. This translates into CASSWGDANQPQHF.

As for this clonotype: A much bigger clone sits one base away, suggesting this may be a read error. The V gene is TRBV7-9, the J gene TRBJ2-5, with 10 bases aligning to TRBD2. The CDR3 is made up of 17 amino acids. CDR1 is SEHNR, CDR2 FQNEAQ, per germline (reference sequence). After removal of 4 bases from V and 1 base from J, the junction contained 9 bases not matched to a gene. CDR3 residues: CASSSGLAGAAQETQYF. The CDR3 nucleotides read TGTGCCAGCAGCTCAGGGCTAGCGGGGGCCGCCCAAGAGACCCAGTACTTC.

This chain uses TRBV6-1 with TRBJ1-2; weak D call: TRBD1 (5 bases). Germline V gene sequence: CDR1 MNHNS, CDR2 SASEGT. CDR3 size: 13 residues. Trimming cost V 5 bases and J 7 bases, with 14 bases left between them. CDR3: CASSRRVAGGYTF. The CDR3 DNA is TGTGCCAGCAGTCGCAGGGTAGCAGGTGGCTACACCTTC.

In this sample, this clonotype turned up many times. V usage is TRBV7-9 and J usage is TRBJ1-5; D call uncertain. The CDR3 loop spans 13 amino acids. The ends were cut back, 1 base at V and 4 bases at J, with 5 bases in the middle. In germline, CDR1 is SEHNR, CDR2 FQNEAQ (reference sequence). The CDR3 sequence is CASSLGRNQPQHF. CDR3 bases: TGTGCCAGCAGCTTAGGCAGGAATCAGCCCCAGCATTTT.

This clonotype occurred many times. V usage is TRBV12-3 or TRBV12-4 and J usage is TRBJ1-2; 9 bases fit TRBD1. V trimming: 7 bases; J trimming: 5 bases; junction bases outside the gene matches: 8. This CDR3 region has 14 residues. The CDR3 DNA sequence: TGTGCCAGCACCATGGACAGGGGATGGTATGGCTACACCTTC. This gives the protein CASTMDRGWYGYTF.

This clonotype has only a few counts. The chain has TRBV11-2 and TRBJ1-1, with a weak D call TRBD1 (6 bases). The CDR3 sequence is 17 residues long. V was cut by 1 base and J by 0 bases, with 15 bases left in between. The germline gives CDR1 SGHAT, CDR2 FQNNGV. Here the CDR3 DNA reads TGTGCCAGCAGCTTAGTGGGGGCCGGCCTCTTGAACACTGAAGCTTTCTTT. As protein: CASSLVGAGLLNTEAFF.

This clonotype appeared a few times. The genes are TRBV7-2 and TRBJ2-7; 9 nucleotides line up with TRBD2. J lost 7 bases, V lost 3 bases, and 10 bases had no gene match. Germline CDR1 reads SGHTA; CDR2 reads FQGNSA. There are 15 residues in the CDR3. The CDR3 nucleotides are TGTGCCAGCAGCTTCTCCGGGACTAGCCCTTTGGAGCAGTACTTC. Translated: CASSFSGTSPLEQYF.